The rows below give T cell receptor beta chains drawn from one sample of a study of CD8 T cells in Susac syndrome. TCRdb itself ran the immunoSEQ multiplex PCR reads through MiXCR, one entry per CDR3 protein. The sample consists of roughly 190,000 distinct CDR3 sequences, more than 85% of them appearing once. Input material: CD4+ T cells from PBMCs. These TCRs come from a human donor with Susac syndrome. Each CDR3 is given with its conserved first and last residue. Fields, in order: V gene, D gene, J gene, clone size, CDR3 DNA, CDR3 protein. The D gene is left open where the match is weak. Rows may omit the clone size; those that give it use once, few, many or a size class.

v_call: TRBV20-1
d_call: TRBD1
j_call: TRBJ2-7
clone_size: NA
cdr3_nt: TGCAGTGCTAGTCCGATGGGGACAGACCTACGAGAGCAGTACTTC
cdr3_aa: CSASPMGTDLREQYF

v_call: TRBV4-1
d_call: NA
j_call: TRBJ2-7
clone_size: NA
cdr3_nt: TGCGCCAGCAGCCAAGATCGGACTATTCTACGGGAGCAGTACTTC
cdr3_aa: CASSQDRTILREQYF

v_call: TRBV20-1
d_call: NA
j_call: TRBJ1-5
clone_size: NA
cdr3_nt: TGCAGTGCTAGAGATTTACGGTATAGCAATCAGCCCCAGCATTTT
cdr3_aa: CSARDLRYSNQPQHF

v_call: TRBV29-1
d_call: NA
j_call: TRBJ2-3
clone_size: NA
cdr3_nt: TGCAGCGCCACCAGGGGCTCCGGAGATACGCAGTATTTT
cdr3_aa: CSATRGSGDTQYF

v_call: TRBV6-1
d_call: NA
j_call: TRBJ1-5
clone_size: NA
cdr3_nt: TGTGCCAGCAGTGAAGGGGGGGGGAGTCAGCCCCAGCATTTT
cdr3_aa: CASSEGGGSQPQHF

v_call: TRBV20-1
d_call: TRBD2
j_call: TRBJ2-7
clone_size: NA
cdr3_nt: TGCAGTGCTAGAGATCTAGCTAGCGGGTGGTACGAGCAGTACTTC
cdr3_aa: CSARDLASGWYEQYF

v_call: TRBV28
d_call: NA
j_call: TRBJ2-1
clone_size: once
cdr3_nt: TGTGCCAGCAGTTTGGGGACTCACAACAATGAGCAGTTCTTC
cdr3_aa: CASSLGTHNNEQFF

v_call: TRBV7-9
d_call: NA
j_call: TRBJ1-2
clone_size: NA
cdr3_nt: TGTGCCAGCAGCTTCCTTTATTCGGATGGCTACACCTTC
cdr3_aa: CASSFLYSDGYTF

v_call: TRBV12-3/TRBV12-4
d_call: NA
j_call: TRBJ2-1
clone_size: NA
cdr3_nt: TGTGCCAGCAGTCCCACGGCCATACAAGAGCAGTTCTTC
cdr3_aa: CASSPTAIQEQFF

v_call: TRBV7-8
d_call: TRBD2
j_call: TRBJ2-2
clone_size: NA
cdr3_nt: TGTGCCAGCATCCCCGGGACTAGGATTACCGGGGAGCTGTTTTTT
cdr3_aa: CASIPGTRITGELFF

v_call: TRBV7-6
d_call: TRBD1
j_call: TRBJ2-5
clone_size: NA
cdr3_nt: TGTGCCAGCAGCCAAGTACCACCGGGACAGGGGACAGAGACCCAGTACTTC
cdr3_aa: CASSQVPPGQGTETQYF

v_call: TRBV5-1
d_call: TRBD2
j_call: TRBJ2-7
clone_size: few
cdr3_nt: TGCGCCAGCAGCTTAGCGTCTAGCGGGAGCTACGAGCAGTACTTC
cdr3_aa: CASSLASSGSYEQYF

v_call: TRBV10-3
d_call: TRBD1
j_call: TRBJ1-2
clone_size: NA
cdr3_nt: TGTGCCATCACTCGACAGGGGGTAGGAGCTAACTATGGCTACACCTTC
cdr3_aa: CAITRQGVGANYGYTF

v_call: TRBV20-1
d_call: NA
j_call: TRBJ2-2
clone_size: NA
cdr3_nt: TGCAGTGCCCGATGGGGAGAGAACACCGGGGAGCTGTTTTTT
cdr3_aa: CSARWGENTGELFF

v_call: TRBV15
d_call: NA
j_call: TRBJ2-5
clone_size: NA
cdr3_nt: TGTGCCACCAGCAGAGTAAAGGGGCCTGGGGAGACCCAGTACTTC
cdr3_aa: CATSRVKGPGETQYF

v_call: TRBV12-3/TRBV12-4
d_call: NA
j_call: TRBJ1-2
clone_size: once
cdr3_nt: TGTGCCAGCACTCCCAGGGAGTCTAGCTATGGCTACACCTTC
cdr3_aa: CASTPRESSYGYTF

v_call: TRBV18
d_call: NA
j_call: TRBJ1-3
clone_size: once
cdr3_nt: TGTGCCAGCTTACAATCGGCCAGGGTCTCTGGAAACACCATATATTTT
cdr3_aa: CASLQSARVSGNTIYF

v_call: TRBV18
d_call: TRBD2
j_call: TRBJ2-5
clone_size: NA
cdr3_nt: TGTGCCAGCTCACCGACTAGCGGGAGCGGAATAAAGACCCAGTACTTC
cdr3_aa: CASSPTSGSGIKTQYF

v_call: TRBV24-1
d_call: TRBD1
j_call: TRBJ1-5
clone_size: NA
cdr3_nt: TGTGCCACCAGTGAGCCAGGGGGCGCGAGGCAGCCCCAGCATTTT
cdr3_aa: CATSEPGGARQPQHF

v_call: TRBV4-1
d_call: NA
j_call: TRBJ1-1
clone_size: NA
cdr3_nt: TGCGCCAGCAGCCAAGTCGGCAGGCTGGAGGCTTTCTTT
cdr3_aa: CASSQVGRLEAFF

v_call: TRBV28
d_call: TRBD1
j_call: TRBJ2-5
clone_size: NA
cdr3_nt: TGTGCCAGCAGTTTCCGGCAGGGGGCGAAGACCCAGTACTTC
cdr3_aa: CASSFRQGAKTQYF

v_call: TRBV20-1
d_call: TRBD2
j_call: TRBJ2-4
clone_size: NA
cdr3_nt: TGCAGTGCTAGAGATCCCTCGGCCCTAGCGGGTAGAATGCTAGCCAAAAACATTCAGTACTTC
cdr3_aa: CSARDPSALAGRMLAKNIQYF

v_call: TRBV6-1
d_call: NA
j_call: TRBJ2-2
clone_size: NA
cdr3_nt: TGTGCCAGCAGTGAACTCAGGGGGGCCGGGAACACCGGGGAGCTGTTTTTT
cdr3_aa: CASSELRGAGNTGELFF

v_call: TRBV7-9
d_call: NA
j_call: TRBJ1-2
clone_size: NA
cdr3_nt: TGTGCCAGCAGCCACGCGCAGTCAGGTGGCTACACCTTC
cdr3_aa: CASSHAQSGGYTF

v_call: TRBV2
d_call: TRBD2
j_call: TRBJ2-7
clone_size: NA
cdr3_nt: TGTGCCAGTCGGAAAGCTAGCGGGAGTAACGAGCAGTACTTC
cdr3_aa: CASRKASGSNEQYF

v_call: TRBV20-1
d_call: NA
j_call: TRBJ2-7
clone_size: NA
cdr3_nt: TGCAGTGCTACTAGTCCTGACGAGCAGTACTTC
cdr3_aa: CSATSPDEQYF